This T cell receptor (beta chain) was observed in a study of human T cells and chemical hapten exposure. Broader study findings: High-frequency TCRs, those above 1 in 1000, stayed the same after DPC sensitization.

This clonotype was observed a handful of times. The antigen is unknown. Specified time point: patch test 1, 2 weeks after DPC sensitization. Treatment specified: therapeutic diphenylcyclopropenone sensitization with weekly scalp DPC. Only after blood had been drawn was each patch test applied. Attachment of unique molecular identifiers to individual cDNA molecules was performed in the library. TCRdb used MiXCR to reprocess the RACE reads, holding one entry per CDR3 protein. The table has 300,000 to 450,000 distinct CDR3 sequences, roughly 4.8% seen once; the top ten hold around 2%. The source is a woman aged 50 to 60 with alopecia areata. Some clones in this sample may be carry-over from other donors' samples. The source material was whole blood, sampled in connection with sensitization to the hapten diphenylcyclopropenone (DPC).

CDR3 region: CASSEQRGAADTQYF. In nucleotides, the CDR3 is TGTGCCAGCAGTGAACAGCGGGGGGCGGCAGATACGCAGTATTTT. V usage is TRBV2 and J usage is TRBJ2-3; 9 bases match TRBD2. This CDR3 comprises 15 residues. Losses at the gene ends were 2 bases for V and 4 bases for J; bases not matched to a gene: 4. Germline values: CDR1 SNHLY, CDR2 FYNNEI. Full variable domain (rest looked up from reference TRBV2 and TRBJ2-3): EPEVTQTPSHQVTQMGQEVILRCVPISNHLYFYWYRQILGQKVEFLVSFYNNEISEKSEIFDDQFSVERPDGSNFTLKIRSTKLEDSAMYFCASSEQRGAADTQYFGPGTRLTVL.